These 21 T cell receptor beta chains share one sample of origin, sequenced in a study of blood T cell repertoires in COVID-19. Profiling relied on immunoSEQ multiplex PCR, and the TCRdb table lists in-frame clones only, not all of them. The profile covers tens of thousands of clones, with about 90% appearing a single time and around 2.6% taken by the ten largest. Sequenced input: peripheral blood. These receptors all come from a human donor in a cohort sampled during active COVID-19.

The chain uses TRBV18 and TRBJ2-3, with 8 bases fitting TRBD2. With V trimmed by 9 bases and J by 0 bases, 8 bases remained unmatched. There are 15 residues in the CDR3. The germline V gene has CDR1 KGHSH and CDR2 LQKENI. Written as DNA, the CDR3 is TGTGCCAGTCAAAAGCGGGAGCTGAGCACAGATACGCAGTATTTT. It specifies CASQKRELSTDTQYF.

V usage is TRBV19 and J usage is TRBJ2-7; 8 bases match TRBD2. CDR3 size: 19 residues. V lost 2 bases to trimming and J lost 4 bases; unmatched junction nucleotides: 19. The V gene's germline CDR1 is LNHDA and CDR2 SQIVND (reference sequence). The DNA for the CDR3 is TGTGCCAGTAGTATAAGGTTGGGCCGGGGTAGCGGGATCGGTTACGAGCAGTACTTC. This translates into CASSIRLGRGSGIGYEQYF.

In its sample, this clone was seen once. This chain uses TRBV11-2 with TRBJ2-7, with D hard to call. Germline loops: CDR1 SGHAT, CDR2 FQNNGV. The CDR3 spans 11 residues. Trimming removed 7 bases at V and 1 base at J, with 5 bases between. The CDR3, as DNA: TGTGCCAGCACCCCATCCTACGAGCAGTACTTC. Translation gives CASTPSYEQYF.

This chain joins TRBV2 and TRBJ1-2; 9 bases map to TRBD1. The J segment lost 2 bases and the V segment lost 5 bases, leaving 3 bases of the junction unmatched. Germline-derived CDR1 and CDR2 are SNHLY and FYNNEI. The CDR3 loop spans 14 amino acids. In DNA, the CDR3 is TGTGCCAGCAGTAGTGGACAGGGGAACTATGGCTACACCTTC. Amino acid sequence: CASSSGQGNYGYTF.

This clone was detected only once. V is TRBV7-9 and J is TRBJ2-3, with TRBD2 identical over 13 bases. The ends lost 4 bases at V and 2 bases at J; junction bases unmatched: 12. Germline CDR1 is SEHNR and CDR2 is FQNEAQ (reference sequence). CDR3 length: 19 residues. The CDR3 is CASSSRTSGGTLITDTQYF. As DNA, the CDR3 is TGTGCCAGCAGCTCCCGGACTAGCGGGGGTACCCTAATCACAGATACGCAGTATTTT.

This clone appeared a single time. The chain has TRBV9 and TRBJ1-1; 7 bases align to TRBD1. The germline V gene has CDR1 SGDLS and CDR2 YYNGEE. Unmatched junction bases numbered 6, after V lost 0 bases and J lost 1 base. The CDR3 length is 16 residues. This CDR3 reads CASSVGSTGANTEAFF. In DNA, the CDR3 is TGTGCCAGCAGCGTAGGCTCCACAGGGGCGAACACTGAAGCTTTCTTT.

The chain couples TRBV5-6 to TRBJ2-2; 7 positions match TRBD1. V dropped 2 bases and J dropped 5; count of bases not matched to a gene: 3. This CDR3 comprises 14 residues. Germline values: CDR1 SGHDT, CDR2 YYEEEE. The CDR3 bases are TGTGCCAGCAGCTTCGACAGGGCTACCGGGGAGCTGTTTTTT. Residues: CASSFDRATGELFF.

The rearrangement joins TRBV24-1 to TRBJ2-1; TRBD1 matches at 8 bases. Germline loops: CDR1 KGHDR, CDR2 SFDVKD. V lost 1 base and J lost 2; bases outside the gene matches: 12. The CDR3 consists of 19 residues. The CDR3 DNA reads TGTGCCACCAGTGATTTACCGGGACCAGGACAGGGTACCTACAATGAGCAGTTCTTC. Protein: CATSDLPGPGQGTYNEQFF.

The chain combines TRBV9 with TRBJ2-3, with TRBD2 matching over 9 bases. Germline V lookup: CDR1 SGDLS, CDR2 YYNGEE. Trimming cost V 2 bases and J 4 bases; bases outside gene matches: 5. This CDR3 region has 15 residues. The CDR3 DNA reads TGTGCCAGCAGCGTTTCGGGACTAGCTGCAGATACGCAGTATTTT. Translation: CASSVSGLAADTQYF.

The chain links TRBV7-8 to TRBJ2-5, with unresolved D. V was trimmed by 4 bases and J by 5 bases, leaving 14 bases between them. This CDR3 comprises 14 residues. Germline CDR1 and CDR2: SGHVS and FQNEAQ. The DNA of the CDR3 is TGTGCCAGCAGCTCGACGGGTGGTAGGGAGACCCAGTACTTC. This gives the protein CASSSTGGRETQYF.

The chain couples TRBV9 to TRBJ1-4; a possible D gene is TRBD1 (6 bases). Per the germline V gene, CDR1 is SGDLS and CDR2 is YYNGEE. This CDR3 spans 15 amino acids. V lost 4 bases and J lost 4, with 14 bases in between. CDR3 in amino acids: CASSTTGTVNEKLFF. The CDR3 DNA reads as TGTGCCAGCAGCACCACAGGGACCGTTAATGAAAAACTGTTTTTT.

This sequence joins TRBV5-8 and TRBJ1-4; 9 nucleotides align to TRBD1. The J segment lost 6 bases and the V segment lost 4 bases, leaving 7 bases of the junction unmatched. This CDR3 spans 15 amino acids. From germline, CDR1 is SGHTS and CDR2 YDEGEE. This CDR3 reads CASSIRTGVHEKLFF. DNA of the CDR3: TGTGCCAGCAGCATCAGGACAGGGGTCCATGAAAAACTGTTTTTT.

The J gene is TRBJ2-7, the V gene TRBV28, with a weak D call TRBD2 (6 bases). CDR3 length: 11 amino acids. Germline lookup yields CDR1 MDHEN and CDR2 SYDVKM. V lost 5 bases to trimming and J lost 12 bases, with 14 bases between them. The CDR3 DNA is TGTGCCAGCAGTCTCCTGGGGCGGGGGTACTTC. It translates to CASSLLGRGYF.

The V call is TRBV5-6, the J call TRBJ2-7; a possible D gene is TRBD1 (6 bases). V was clipped by 3 bases and J by 4 bases, with 8 bases between them. There are 12 residues in the CDR3. Looked up from germline, CDR1 is SGHDT and CDR2 is YYEEEE. CDR3 protein: CASSWTDYEQYF. CDR3 sequence (DNA): TGTGCCAGCAGCTGGACAGATTACGAGCAGTACTTC. The complete variable domain, with remaining parts taken from reference TRBV5-6 and TRBJ2-7, reads DAGVTQSPTHLIKTRGQQVTLRCSPKSGHDTVSWYQQALGQGPQFIFQYYEEEERQRGNFPDRFSGHQFPNYSSELNVNALLLGDSALYLCASSWTDYEQYFGPGTRLTVT.

The rearrangement links TRBV4-3 to TRBJ1-3; D may be TRBD1 (6 bases). Germline-derived CDR1 and CDR2 are LGHNA and YSLEER. V lost 0 bases to trimming and J lost 0 bases, with 15 bases between them. The CDR3 totals 18 residues. CDR3 residues: CASSQDLPDSFSGNTIYF. The CDR3 DNA follows: TGCGCCAGCAGCCAAGATCTCCCGGACAGCTTCTCTGGAAACACCATATATTTT.

The CDR3 region has the DNA TGTGCCATCAGTGAGTCGACAGGGGGCGCAGAGGGCTACACCTTC. It specifies CAISESTGGAEGYTF. The genes are TRBV10-3 and TRBJ1-2; 10 bases map to TRBD1. CDR3 size: 15 residues. Germline loops: CDR1 ENHRY, CDR2 SYGVKD. Trimming cost V 0 bases and J 8 bases; bases outside gene matches: 6.

The V and J genes are TRBV3-1 (or the pseudogene TRBV3-2) and TRBJ2-3; TRBD2 is a possible D gene (6 bases). Per germline, CDR1 LGHDT and CDR2 YNNKEL (reference sequence). V lost 0 bases and J 2 bases, leaving 12 bases between the germline ends. The CDR3 length is 16 residues. This CDR3 is CASSQEWGLYTDTQYF. DNA for the CDR3: TGTGCCAGCAGCCAAGAATGGGGACTTTACACAGATACGCAGTATTTT.

V is TRBV9 and J is TRBJ1-3; D unresolved. The CDR3 runs 12 residues. The V end was cut by 4 bases, the J end by 4 bases, with 6 bases between. The germline gives CDR1 SGDLS, CDR2 YYNGEE. DNA for the CDR3: TGTGCCAGCAGCCCGCGGGGAAACACCATATATTTT. Protein product: CASSPRGNTIYF.

A single count supports this clone. The V and J genes are TRBV28 and TRBJ1-5, with D possibly TRBD1 on 6 matching bases. CDR3 size: 15 residues. Germline V CDR1 and CDR2: MDHEN, SYDVKM. The V end lost 3 bases, the J end lost 1 base, and 10 bases lay between the germline ends. CDR3 sequence reads: CASSFLQGSNQPQHF. CDR3 DNA: TGTGCCAGCAGTTTCCTACAGGGCAGCAATCAGCCCCAGCATTTT. Using reference TRBV28 and TRBJ1-5 for the parts outside the CDR3, the full variable domain is DVKVTQSSRYLVKRTGEKVFLECVQDMDHENMFWYRQDPGLGLRLIYFSYDVKMKEKGDIPEGYSVSREKKERFSLILESASTNQTSMYLCASSFLQGSNQPQHFGDGTRLSIL.

The gene calls are TRBV5-6 and TRBJ2-7; no clear D gene. Trimming took off 0 bases at V and 3 bases at J, with 7 bases between the two ends. Germline V gene sequence: CDR1 SGHDT, CDR2 YYEEEE. This CDR3 region has 13 residues. The CDR3: CASSLVVSYEQYF. CDR3 nucleotide sequence: TGTGCCAGCAGCTTGGTGGTGAGCTACGAGCAGTACTTC.

This chain uses TRBV27 with TRBJ1-2, with 7 bases that match TRBD1. The CDR3 contains 15 residues. Trimming at V came to 3 bases and at J to 5 bases, leaving 9 bases not matched to a gene. Germline assignment: CDR1 MNHEY and CDR2 SMNVEV (reference sequence). The CDR3 reads CASSLVARGSYGYTF. The CDR3 DNA reads as TGTGCCAGCAGTTTGGTAGCCAGGGGGAGTTATGGCTACACCTTC.